The 19 T cell receptor beta chains presented below share a single source sample, sequenced in a study of cytomegalovirus exposure and HLA in healthy donors. 60 Vbeta and 13 Jbeta primers were used in PCR. Measured with immunoSEQ multiplex PCR; TCRdb has only the in-frame clones, and not every one. Of under 65,000 clones listed, 82% are singletons. The specimen was PBMCs. The origin of the receptors is a woman aged 18-29 years in good health and CMV-seronegative.

V usage is TRBV19 and J usage is TRBJ2-7; 9 nucleotides line up with TRBD2. J gave up 3 bases and V 3 bases, and 9 bases lay outside the gene matches. This CDR3 has 16 residues. Per germline, CDR1 LNHDA and CDR2 SQIVND (reference sequence). The CDR3 DNA reads TGTGCCAGTAGTATTTTCGACCTAGCGGGGCTCTACGAGCAGTACTTC. It yields the protein CASSIFDLAGLYEQYF.

The chain has TRBV2 and TRBJ2-1, with 8 bases aligning to TRBD2. Per germline, CDR1 SNHLY and CDR2 FYNNEI. The CDR3 covers 16 residues. Germline trimming cut 8 bases from V and 0 bases from J; bases unmatched to any gene: 9. This CDR3 reads CASRLLAALSYNEQFF. Here the CDR3 DNA reads TGTGCCAGCCGCCTACTAGCGGCCCTCTCCTACAATGAGCAGTTCTTC. Together with reference TRBV2 and TRBJ2-1, the CDR3 gives the full variable domain: EPEVTQTPSHQVTQMGQEVILRCVPISNHLYFYWYRQILGQKVEFLVSFYNNEISEKSEIFDDQFSVERPDGSNFTLKIRSTKLEDSAMYFCASRLLAALSYNEQFFGPGTRLTVL.

This chain links TRBV4-1 with TRBJ1-4, with TRBD1 identical over 7 bases. The V gene's germline CDR1 is MGHRA and CDR2 YSYEKL. The CDR3 covers 13 residues. The ends lost 7 bases at V and 8 bases at J; junction bases unmatched: 7. The CDR3 loop reads CASTPQGGEKLFF. The CDR3 nucleotides are TGCGCCAGCACCCCCCAGGGGGGAGAAAAACTGTTTTTT.

This chain connects TRBV5-1 to TRBJ2-7; possibly TRBD1 for D (6 bases). Per the germline V gene, CDR1 is SGHRS and CDR2 is YFSETQ. Trimming left V 1 base short and J 2 bases short, with 13 bases between. The CDR3 loop spans 15 amino acids. The DNA of the CDR3 is TGCGCCAGCAGCTTGTGGGCAGGGGATACCTACGAGCAGTACTTC. Translated, it gives CASSLWAGDTYEQYF.

Notes on this clone: The final CDR3 position lacks the conserved phenylalanine or tryptophan, pointing to a likely read error. No DNA is shown, since the ends of the CDR3 on it are uncertain; the CDR3 is the one TCRdb lists. This sequence joins TRBV6-6 and TRBJ2-7; the table gives TRBD1 as D, unverified against the DNA. The CDR3 has 8 residues if both end residues are counted. In germline, CDR1 is MNHNY, CDR2 SVGAGI (reference sequence). CDR3 protein: CASTTWGP.

The chain has TRBV27 and TRBJ2-1; D perhaps matches TRBD2 (6 bases). Germline CDR1 reads MNHEY; CDR2 reads SMNVEV (reference sequence). Trimming took off 5 bases at V and 8 bases at J, with 22 bases between the two ends. This CDR3 region has 16 residues. DNA of the CDR3: TGTGCCAGCAGTCGTAACTCGGGAGTGGGGACGGATGAGCAGTTCTTC. This gives the protein CASSRNSGVGTDEQFF.

This clone was seen a few times. This rearrangement joins TRBV28 to TRBJ1-2, with 7 bases identical to TRBD1. This CDR3 spans 15 amino acids. The germline CDR1 and CDR2 sequences are MDHEN and SYDVKM. Trimming cost V 6 bases and J 0 bases; bases outside gene matches: 7. The CDR3 nucleotides read TGTGCCAGCAGCTTTGGACAGGCTTCTAACTATGGCTACACCTTC. Protein: CASSFGQASNYGYTF.

This sequence joins TRBV6-1 and TRBJ2-5; D is ambiguous. CDR3 length equals 13 residues. The V gene lost 5 bases and the J gene lost 6 bases, with 13 bases spanning the gap. Germline assignment: CDR1 MNHNS and CDR2 SASEGT. The CDR3 DNA reads as TGTGCCAGCAGTACTGAGGTGGCACAGACCCAGTACTTC. This gives the protein CASSTEVAQTQYF.

This chain connects TRBV19 to TRBJ1-2; no definite D call. Germline-derived CDR1 and CDR2 are LNHDA and SQIVND (reference sequence). The CDR3 is 14 residues long. V lost 3 bases to trimming and J lost 3 bases, with 11 bases between them. The CDR3 nucleotides are TGTGCCAGTAGTATCTCGGAGGGCTACTATGGCTACACCTTC. Amino acids: CASSISEGYYGYTF.

The rearrangement joins TRBV10-3 to TRBJ2-5; TRBD2 agrees at 10 bases. V shed 10 bases, J shed 3 bases, and the junction held 5 bases outside the gene matches. The CDR3 runs 13 residues. CDR1 ENHRY and CDR2 SYGVKD come from the germline V gene. The CDR3: CATRGLAEETQYF. The CDR3, as DNA: TGTGCCACCCGCGGACTAGCGGAAGAGACCCAGTACTTC.

The rearrangement joins TRBV7-8 to TRBJ2-1, with D possibly matching TRBD2 (6 bases). CDR3 length equals 14 residues. V gave up 1 base and J gave up 7 bases, with 11 bases separating them. Germline CDR1 SGHVS, CDR2 FQNEAQ. The CDR3 sequence is CASSLENGGNEQFF. The DNA for the CDR3 is TGTGCCAGCAGCTTAGAAAATGGGGGGAATGAGCAGTTCTTC.

J is TRBJ2-2 and V is TRBV19; 7 bases match TRBD1. Germline CDR1 and CDR2: LNHDA and SQIVND (reference sequence). CDR3 length equals 14 residues. The J segment lost 5 bases and the V segment lost 11 bases, leaving 11 bases of the junction unmatched. CDR3 bases: TGTGCCGGAAGGGGACAGAGTGGAACCGGGGAGCTGTTTTTT. It codes for CAGRGQSGTGELFF.

CDR3 DNA: TGTGCCAGCAGCTTCTCTGGACTAGCGTACAATGAGCAGTTCTTC. It encodes CASSFSGLAYNEQFF. J is TRBJ2-1 and V is TRBV11-2, with TRBD2 identical over 9 bases. The J segment lost 4 bases and the V segment lost 3 bases, leaving 4 bases of the junction unmatched. Germline values: CDR1 SGHAT, CDR2 FQNNGV. The CDR3 extends over 15 amino acids. The full variable domain, completed using reference TRBV11-2 and TRBJ2-1, is EAGVAQSPRYKIIEKRQSVAFWCNPISGHATLYWYQQILGQGPKLLIQFQNNGVVDDSQLPKDRFSAERLKGVDSTLKIQPAKLEDSAVYLCASSFSGLAYNEQFFGPGTRLTVL.

This clone came up a few times. The chain couples TRBV27 to TRBJ2-1, with a weak D call TRBD1 (6 bases). Trimming cost V 5 bases and J 3 bases, with 14 bases left between them. The CDR3 runs to 15 residues. CDR1 and CDR2 from the germline V gene are MNHEY and SMNVEV (reference sequence). As DNA, the CDR3 is TGTGCCAGCAGTGCACGACAGGTCGGCTACAATGAGCAGTTCTTC. Encoded protein: CASSARQVGYNEQFF.

A word on this clone: The sample carries other DNA sequences with the same CDR3. This chain joins TRBV25-1 and TRBJ2-1; possibly TRBD2 for D (5 bases). Germline V gene sequence: CDR1 MGHDK, CDR2 SYGVNS. CDR3 length: 12 residues. Trimming removed 4 bases at V and 6 bases at J, with 7 bases between. CDR3: CASSVRVNEQFF. DNA for the CDR3: TGTGCCAGCAGTGTGCGGGTCAATGAGCAGTTCTTC.

The chain uses TRBV4-1 and TRBJ1-1, with 11 nucleotides matching TRBD1. CDR1 is MGHRA, CDR2 YSYEKL, per germline. J lost 5 bases, V lost 1 base, and 3 bases had no gene match. CDR3 length: 15 amino acids. This chain's CDR3 is CASSQGGDRGTEAFF. The CDR3 DNA follows: TGCGCCAGCAGCCAAGGGGGGGACAGGGGGACTGAAGCTTTCTTT.

V usage is TRBV7-2 and J usage is TRBJ1-4; D remains unclear. The CDR3 consists of 14 residues. Trimming took 2 bases from V and 4 from J, leaving 8 bases between them. From germline, CDR1 is SGHTA and CDR2 FQGNSA. CDR3 protein: CASSLNGLNEKLFF. The DNA of the CDR3 is TGTGCCAGCAGCTTAAATGGACTTAATGAAAAACTGTTTTTT.

V is TRBV23-1 and J is TRBJ1-1; D call uncertain. TRBV23-1 counts as an open reading frame of uncertain function. Deletions cut 5 bases from V and 0 bases from J, with 7 bases between. CDR3 length: 13 amino acids. The CDR3 protein is CASSAALNTEAFF. CDR3 nucleotides: TGCGCCAGCAGTGCGGCGCTGAACACTGAAGCTTTCTTT.

The J gene is TRBJ2-7, the V gene TRBV12-2; the tabulated D call, TRBD2, remains unverified against the DNA. TRBV12-2 is reported as a pseudogene. This CDR3 comprises 16 residues. The CDR3 here is CASRYSIAGVHYEQYF. The CDR3 region has the DNA TGTGCAAGTCGCTATTCAATAGCGGGAGTGCACTACGAGCAGTACTTC.